This passage covers 18 T cell receptor beta chains from one sample sequenced in a study of CD8+ T cells in alopecia areata. Stated treatment: oral pan-JAK inhibitor, 5-10 mg twice daily. cDNA prepared by RNA extraction and subsequent reverse transcription served as the template for sequencing. The method was immunoSEQ multiplex PCR; TCRdb's version includes in-frame clones alone and lacks a portion of them. The sample carries a few hundred thousand clones, approximately 47% recorded once. Sample: CD4+ T cells sorted from blood, taken at approximately week 36, from a patient treated with tofacitinib. These receptors all come from a human donor with alopecia areata.

This clone was counted only a few times. The chain carries TRBV6-1 and TRBJ2-6, with 8 nucleotides matching TRBD1. The CDR3 is 18 residues long. The V gene's germline CDR1 is MNHNS and CDR2 SASEGT. The junction had 8 bases not matched to a gene; V was cut back by 4 bases and J by 0 bases. CDR3 sequence (DNA): TGTGCCAGCAGTGCTCGGGACAGGAGTTTCTCTGGGGCCAACGTCCTGACTTTC. The encoded protein is CASSARDRSFSGANVLTF.

The chain uses TRBV30 and TRBJ2-4; TRBD1 matches at 7 bases. The germline CDR1 and CDR2 sequences are GTSNPN and SVGIG (reference sequence). V was clipped by 5 bases and J by 9 bases; unmatched bases: 10. The CDR3 sequence is 13 residues long. Here the CDR3 reads CAWLGQNEGIQYF. The DNA of the CDR3 is TGTGCCTGGCTGGGACAGAATGAGGGCATTCAGTACTTC.

There are a few counts of this clone. This sequence joins TRBV7-2 and TRBJ2-7, with TRBD2 matching 10 bases. Germline-derived CDR1 and CDR2 are SGHTA and FQGNSA. The CDR3 has 14 amino acids. V was clipped by 1 base and J by 6 bases; unmatched bases: 3. The CDR3 nucleotides read TGTGCCAGCAGCTTAGAAGCGGGAGGGCGCGAGCAGTACTTC. Its translation is CASSLEAGGREQYF.

The rearrangement joins TRBV5-1 to TRBJ2-4; 7 nucleotides line up with TRBD1. V shed 0 bases and J 6 bases; nucleotides not matched to a gene: 0. Germline V gives CDR1 SGHRS, CDR2 YFSETQ. The CDR3 runs to 13 residues. Here the CDR3 DNA reads TGCGCCAGCAGCTTGGGACAGGGAAACATTCAGTACTTC. Translation: CASSLGQGNIQYF.

This clone showed up just a few times. CDR3 amino acids: CASSSSHTSGRATGELFF. The CDR3 coding sequence is TGTGCCAGCAGCTCCTCACACACTAGCGGGAGGGCCACCGGGGAGCTGTTTTTT. This rearrangement joins TRBV7-6 to TRBJ2-2, with 13 positions matching TRBD2. The J segment lost 4 bases and the V segment lost 4 bases, leaving 9 bases of the junction unmatched. This CDR3 comprises 18 residues. The germline CDR1 and CDR2 sequences are SGHVS and FNYEAQ.

The V call is TRBV5-1, the J call TRBJ2-3, with unresolved D. V was cut by 0 bases and J by 1 base, with 6 bases left in between. The CDR3 length is 14 residues. Germline values: CDR1 SGHRS, CDR2 YFSETQ. This chain's CDR3 is CASSLGTRTDTQYF. In DNA, the CDR3 is TGCGCCAGCAGCTTGGGGACCCGCACAGATACGCAGTATTTT.

V usage is TRBV25-1 and J usage is TRBJ2-3, with 11 positions matching TRBD1. Germline CDR1 reads MGHDK; CDR2 reads SYGVNS. V gave up 3 bases and J gave up 4 bases; unmatched junction bases: 3. The CDR3 spans 15 residues. The CDR3 bases are TGTGCCAGCAGTGATTGGACAGGGGGCCCAGATACGCAGTATTTT. It is translated as CASSDWTGGPDTQYF.

Concerning this clone: The junction differs from germline at one of its ends, possibly a read error. The chain couples TRBV2 to TRBJ2-5, with 10 bases that match TRBD1. The CDR3 sequence is 15 residues long. Germline CDR1 is SNHLY and CDR2 is FYNNEI. The CDR3 loop is CASRPTGGEQEIQYF. CDR3 DNA sequence: TGTGCCAGCAGGCCGACAGGGGGCGAACAAGAGATCCAGTACTTC.

The V and J genes are TRBV5-1 and TRBJ2-1, with 8 nucleotides matching TRBD2. Germline V gene data show CDR1 as SGHRS and CDR2 as YFSETQ. The CDR3 has 15 amino acids. V shed 4 bases and J 3 bases; nucleotides not matched to a gene: 6. This CDR3 reads CASSEATSDYNEQFF. The DNA for the CDR3 is TGCGCCAGCAGCGAGGCGACTAGCGACTACAATGAGCAGTTCTTC.

This clone was seen a few times. The chain has TRBV28 and TRBJ2-5; D ambiguous. Per germline, CDR1 MDHEN and CDR2 SYDVKM. V was shortened by 8 bases and J by 2 bases, with 9 bases between the two germline ends. The CDR3 is 12 amino acids. The CDR3 here is CASGQEQETQYF. DNA for the CDR3: TGTGCCAGCGGGCAGGAACAAGAGACCCAGTACTTC.

The V and J genes are TRBV7-9 and TRBJ1-5, with 7 bases identical to TRBD1. Germline V gene data show CDR1 as SEHNR and CDR2 as FQNEAQ (reference sequence). Trimming at V came to 5 bases and at J to 3 bases, leaving 7 bases not matched to a gene. There are 15 residues in the CDR3. DNA for the CDR3: TGTGCCAGCAGCGCAACAGGGGTCTCCAATCAGCCCCAGCATTTT. Its protein product is CASSATGVSNQPQHF.

The genes are TRBV28 and TRBJ2-5; the D call may be TRBD1 or TRBD2 (5 bases each). The CDR3 runs 12 residues. V was cut by 8 bases and J by 1 base, with 8 bases left in between. Per germline, CDR1 MDHEN and CDR2 SYDVKM. CDR3 bases: TGTGCCAGCGGGGGATCCCAAGAGACCCAGTACTTC. Protein product: CASGGSQETQYF. The whole variable domain, filled in from reference TRBV28 and TRBJ2-5, reads DVKVTQSSRYLVKRTGEKVFLECVQDMDHENMFWYRQDPGLGLRLIYFSYDVKMKEKGDIPEGYSVSREKKERFSLILESASTNQTSMYLCASGGSQETQYFGPGTRLLVL.

CDR3 amino acids: CASSPLGQQETQYF. The DNA of the CDR3 is TGTGCCAGCAGCCCACTGGGACAGCAAGAGACCCAGTACTTC. The genes are TRBV9 and TRBJ2-5; the match to TRBD1 covers 7 bases. CDR3 size: 14 residues. Unmatched junction bases numbered 5, after V lost 4 bases and J lost 2 bases. Germline V lookup: CDR1 SGDLS, CDR2 YYNGEE.

Here the CDR3 DNA reads TGTGCCAGCAGCATATCAGGGGGTAACTATGGCTACACCTTC. It yields the protein CASSISGGNYGYTF. This chain uses TRBV9 with TRBJ1-2; 7 bases map to TRBD1. The germline V gene has CDR1 SGDLS and CDR2 YYNGEE. Trimming removed 4 bases from V and 1 base from J; junction bases left unmatched: 4. This CDR3 is built from 14 residues.

The J gene is TRBJ2-5, the V gene TRBV9, with 12 bases matching TRBD2. In germline, CDR1 is SGDLS, CDR2 YYNGEE. V gave up 2 bases and J gave up 4 bases; unmatched junction bases: 3. This CDR3 comprises 15 residues. CDR3 coding DNA: TGTGCCAGCAGCGTGTCTAGCGGGAGGGGAGAGACCCAGTACTTC. Translation: CASSVSSGRGETQYF.

This clone occurred a few times. The chain links TRBV29-1 to TRBJ2-5, with D possibly matching TRBD2 (6 bases). V dropped 3 bases and J dropped 5 bases, with 19 bases sitting between them. The CDR3 consists of 15 residues. CDR1 and CDR2 from the germline V gene are SQVTM and ANQGSEA. The CDR3 bases are TGCAGCGTTGAGGTGGCTCTGGGGGGAATGGAGACCCAGTACTTC. Protein: CSVEVALGGMETQYF.

The chain joins TRBV9 to TRBJ1-1; the D is unclear. The CDR3 has 13 amino acids. The germline V gene encodes CDR1 SGDLS and CDR2 YYNGEE. V lost 2 bases, J lost 1 base, and 6 bases lay in between. CDR3 in DNA: TGTGCCAGCAGCGTCAAGGCGAACACTGAAGCTTTCTTT. Its translation: CASSVKANTEAFF.

The rearrangement uses TRBV14 and TRBJ1-2, with 8 bases identical to TRBD1. The V gene end was trimmed by 2 bases and the J gene end by 7 bases; junction bases not matched to a gene: 9. The length of the CDR3 is 15 residues. Germline V CDR1 and CDR2: SGHDN, FVKESK. The CDR3 DNA reads TGTGCCAGCAGCCAAAGGGGGACAGGATGGGCTGGCTACACCTTC. It is translated as CASSQRGTGWAGYTF. The variable domain in full, with the rest retrieved from reference TRBV14 and TRBJ1-2, is EAGVTQFPSHSVIEKGQTVTLRCDPISGHDNLYWYRRVMGKEIKFLLHFVKESKQDESGMPNNRFLAERTGGTYSTLKVQPAELEDSGVYFCASSQRGTGWAGYTFGSGTRLTVV.